The entry below gives a single TCR beta chain sequence along with its context. Its antigen is as yet unknown. Here immunoSEQ multiplex PCR was the method, and the copy in TCRdb shows in-frame clones only, minus some. The table records around 160,000 clones, about 88% of them present only once. The data belong to a study of cytotoxic CD8 clonotypes in ibrutinib-treated CLL. Study overall: Treatment had run for a median 12 months, range 6 to 36, when response samples were taken. Overall study results and limits: Rising at ibrutinib response, clonality subsequently fell back toward baseline at progression.

This CDR3 is 15 amino acids long. Germline V lookup: CDR1 LNHNV, CDR2 YYDKDF (reference sequence). With 5 bases removed from V and 0 bases from J, the gap between germline ends came to 14 bases. The origin of this receptor is a human donor with chronic lymphocytic leukemia. The V and J genes are TRBV15 and TRBJ2-7; tentative D call: TRBD2 (5 bases). The starting material was PBMCs, obtained at disease progression, from a patient treated with ibrutinib. This chain's CDR3 is CATSPRERPSYEQYF. The CDR3 DNA reads as TGTGCCACCAGCCCCCGAGAGCGGCCCTCCTACGAGCAGTACTTC.